This T cell receptor (beta chain) was sequenced for a study of neoadjuvant anti-PD-1 for oral cavity cancer. As for time point: after neoadjuvant nivolumab, at surgical resection. CDR1 and CDR2 from the germline V gene are SGDLS and YYNGEE. V was clipped by 4 bases and J by 5 bases; unmatched bases: 6. The CDR3 is 14 residues long. TCRdb's table, derived via immunoSEQ multiplex PCR, lists solely in-frame clones and lacks some. The data contain about 13,000 clones, about 74% of them singletons. The chain uses TRBV9 and TRBJ2-1; 7 nucleotides line up with TRBD1. This TCR came from a person aged 40 to 85 with oral cavity squamous cell carcinoma. The specimen comprised PBMCs, sampled after nivolumab (anti-PD-1) treatment. The CDR3 is CASSLTGDHNEQFF. The CDR3 DNA is TGTGCCAGCAGCCTCACAGGGGACCACAATGAGCAGTTCTTC.